Below are 27 T cell receptor beta chains sequenced from a single sample in a study of blood T cell repertoires in COVID-19. Sequencing was performed with immunoSEQ multiplex PCR; in TCRdb, only in-frame clones are kept and a portion is missing. The sample carries more than 250,000 clones, 65% to 90% recorded once. The sequenced sample consisted of peripheral blood. The receptor set was obtained from a man aged 50 or older with active or convalescent COVID-19.

The rearrangement joins TRBV19 to TRBJ1-4; 8 positions match TRBD1. This CDR3 comprises 15 residues. Germline V CDR1 and CDR2: LNHDA, SQIVND (reference sequence). The J segment lost 5 bases and the V segment lost 1 base, leaving 3 bases of the junction unmatched. The CDR3, as DNA: TGTGCCAGTAGTATAGGGGACAGGAGAAATGAAAAACTGTTTTTT. Its protein is CASSIGDRRNEKLFF.

J is TRBJ2-7 and V is TRBV12-3 or TRBV12-4, with no clear D. The CDR3 is 11 amino acids. Trimming took off 4 bases at V and 2 bases at J, with 3 bases between the two ends. CDR3 bases: TGTGCCAGCAGTTCGGCCTACGAGCAGTACTTC. The encoded protein is CASSSAYEQYF.

This chain uses TRBV29-1 with TRBJ1-2; TRBD1 might be the D (6 bases). The ends were cut back, 1 base at V and 8 bases at J, with 20 bases in the middle. CDR3 length: 15 residues. The germline V gene encodes CDR1 SQVTM and CDR2 ANQGSEA. The CDR3 sequence is CSVEAYGGGGAGYTF. The CDR3 bases are TGCAGCGTTGAAGCGTACGGAGGTGGGGGCGCGGGCTACACCTTC.

The CDR3 DNA reads as TGTGCCAGCAGCGTAGGTCGGGGGAACACCGGGGAGCTGTTTTTT. Its translation is CASSVGRGNTGELFF. The genes are TRBV9 and TRBJ2-2, with D possibly TRBD2 on 5 matching bases. The V end was cut by 0 bases, the J end by 1 base, with 7 bases between. From germline, CDR1 is SGDLS and CDR2 YYNGEE. The CDR3 spans 15 residues.

This chain uses TRBV28 with TRBJ2-1; 11 nucleotides match TRBD2. The CDR3 runs to 18 residues. Germline trimming cut 1 base from V and 7 bases from J; bases unmatched to any gene: 12. Looked up from germline, CDR1 is MDHEN and CDR2 is SYDVKM. Here the CDR3 reads CASSLSQLAGESGNEQFF. CDR3 nucleotides: TGTGCCAGCAGTTTATCCCAACTAGCGGGAGAATCCGGTAATGAGCAGTTCTTC.

The chain links TRBV9 to TRBJ1-3; D uncertain. CDR1 is SGDLS, CDR2 YYNGEE, per germline. V was pared by 2 bases and J by 1 base, with 7 bases between. The CDR3 spans 14 residues. CDR3 nucleotide sequence: TGTGCCAGCAGCGTCCCGGGGTCTGGAAACACCATATATTTT. It translates to CASSVPGSGNTIYF.

This clone showed up just once. V and J are TRBV5-1 and TRBJ2-7; 11 bases align to TRBD1. CDR3 size: 14 residues. From germline, CDR1 is SGHRS and CDR2 YFSETQ. V was pared by 4 bases and J by 6 bases, with 6 bases of the junction left unmatched. The CDR3 DNA reads TGCGCCAGCAGCCTCACCGGGACAGGGGGCGAGCAGTACTTC. Its translation is CASSLTGTGGEQYF.

This sequence joins TRBV5-1 and TRBJ1-1; TRBD1 matches at 7 bases. The germline V gene encodes CDR1 SGHRS and CDR2 YFSETQ. This CDR3 contains 14 residues. The V and J ends lost 4 bases and 5 bases, in that order; junction bases with no gene match: 8. CDR3 sequence (DNA): TGCGCCAGCAGCCTGGCCCCAGGGGGTACTGAAGCTTTCTTT. Protein: CASSLAPGGTEAFF.

The chain couples TRBV4-3 to TRBJ1-1; maybe TRBD1 (5 bases). V gave up 1 base and J gave up 2 bases, with 11 bases separating them. The germline gives CDR1 LGHNA, CDR2 YSLEER. The CDR3 length is 15 residues. The CDR3 DNA is TGCGCCAGCAGCCAAGTACCAGACAGTAACACTGAAGCTTTCTTT. Translating gives CASSQVPDSNTEAFF.

The chain employs TRBV7-2 and TRBJ1-2; D is perhaps TRBD1 (5 bases). The CDR3 runs 13 residues. The germline V and J ends were trimmed by 2 bases and 3 bases, with 7 bases remaining between them. Looked up from germline, CDR1 is SGHTA and CDR2 is FQGNSA. In DNA form, the CDR3 reads TGTGCCAGCAGCTTACTCAGGGACTATGGCTACACCTTC. Translated, it gives CASSLLRDYGYTF.

On this clone itself: The sample contains more than one DNA sequence encoding this CDR3. CDR3 sequence reads: CASSFGETQYF. CDR3 in DNA: TGTGCCAGCAGTTTCGGTGAGACCCAGTACTTC. J is TRBJ2-5 and V is TRBV12-3 or TRBV12-4; no definite D call. The CDR3 runs 11 residues. V was trimmed by 3 bases and J by 5 bases, leaving 4 bases between them.

The V call is TRBV30, the J call TRBJ1-1; the match to TRBD1 covers 8 bases. The V segment lost 3 bases and the J segment 4 bases; nucleotides outside the gene matches: 10. The germline gives CDR1 GTSNPN, CDR2 SVGIG (reference sequence). The CDR3 consists of 15 residues. The CDR3 sequence: CAWRPPDRGSTEAFF. DNA for the CDR3: TGTGCCTGGAGACCACCCGACAGGGGATCCACTGAAGCTTTCTTT.

A few counts support this clone. The chain carries TRBV7-2 and TRBJ2-5; TRBD2 aligns across 8 bases. The CDR3 covers 14 residues. Germline loops: CDR1 SGHTA, CDR2 FQGNSA. The V and J ends lost 5 bases and 5 bases, in that order; junction bases with no gene match: 7. CDR3 in DNA: TGTGCCAGCAGCGACACTAGCGGTGGCGAGACCCAGTACTTC. It is translated as CASSDTSGGETQYF.

This clone has only one observation. This sequence joins TRBV6-5 and TRBJ1-5; D might be TRBD1 (6 bases). Germline V gives CDR1 MNHEY, CDR2 SVGAGI. The germline V and J ends were trimmed by 6 bases and 7 bases, with 13 bases remaining between them. This CDR3 is built from 13 residues. CDR3 amino acids: CASSGRGAQPQHF. For the CDR3, the DNA is TGTGCCAGCAGCGGGCGGGGGGCCCAGCCCCAGCATTTT.

The V gene is TRBV30, the J gene TRBJ2-2, with TRBD1 identical over 7 bases. The V gene's germline CDR1 is GTSNPN and CDR2 SVGIG (reference sequence). With 5 bases clipped from V and 1 base from J, the junction kept 4 bases outside the gene matches. The CDR3 is 14 residues long. CDR3 residues: CAWEQGMNTGELFF. In nucleotides, the CDR3 is TGTGCCTGGGAACAGGGGATGAACACCGGGGAGCTGTTTTTT.

The rearrangement joins TRBV4-1 to TRBJ2-3; a possible D gene is TRBD2 (6 bases). The V gene lost 3 bases and the J gene lost 2 bases, with 18 bases spanning the gap. Looked up from germline, CDR1 is MGHRA and CDR2 is YSYEKL. The CDR3 is made up of 17 amino acids. DNA for the CDR3: TGCGCCAGCAGCCAGGGACTCCCCCCCCGAAACACAGATACGCAGTATTTT. Translated: CASSQGLPPRNTDTQYF.

The rearrangement links TRBV6-5 to TRBJ1-1, with D possibly TRBD1 on 5 matching bases. The CDR3 is made up of 14 amino acids. CDR1 is MNHEY and CDR2 is SVGAGI in the germline V gene. Trimming shortened V by 2 bases and J by 2 bases, and 9 bases separated the two germline ends. The CDR3 loop is CASSYATVNTEAFF. The CDR3 bases are TGTGCCAGCAGTTACGCGACAGTTAACACTGAAGCTTTCTTT.

The chain recombines TRBV20-1 with TRBJ1-2; D may be TRBD1 (6 bases). The germline V and J ends were trimmed by 3 bases and 0 bases, with 8 bases remaining between them. This CDR3 is built from 13 residues. Germline values: CDR1 DFQATT, CDR2 SNEGSKA (reference sequence). CDR3 coding DNA: TGCAGTGCTAGTTCAGGGGCTAACTATGGCTACACCTTC. Translating it yields CSASSGANYGYTF.

The rearrangement joins TRBV30 to TRBJ1-5; a weak D match, TRBD1 (6 bases). The germline CDR1 and CDR2 sequences are GTSNPN and SVGIG (reference sequence). The CDR3 sequence is 19 residues long. V lost 2 bases and J 0 bases, leaving 23 bases between the germline ends. CDR3 nucleotides: TGTGCCTGGAGTACGTCTACAGGGATTGGGACGTATAGCAATCAGCCCCAGCATTTT. Amino acids: CAWSTSTGIGTYSNQPQHF.

This chain uses TRBV12-3 or TRBV12-4 with TRBJ2-7; D is perhaps TRBD2 (6 bases). The V end lost 5 bases, the J end lost 3 bases, and 11 bases lay between the germline ends. The CDR3 extends over 13 amino acids. CDR3 residues: CASSLSTSYEQYF. The CDR3 nucleotides are TGTGCCAGCAGTCTCTCGACTAGCTACGAGCAGTACTTC.

The V and J genes are TRBV12-3 or TRBV12-4 and TRBJ1-2; D gene uncertain. The CDR3 spans 13 residues. V was shortened by 5 bases and J by 4 bases, with 11 bases between the two germline ends. CDR3 DNA sequence: TGTGCCAGCAGTCTGCCTGGGCCCTATGGCTACACCTTC. This sequence encodes CASSLPGPYGYTF.

This clone has only one observation. The V gene is TRBV12-3 or TRBV12-4, the J gene TRBJ2-1, with D unclear. V lost 3 bases to trimming and J lost 6 bases, with 9 bases between them. The CDR3 covers 13 residues. The CDR3 nucleotides are TGTGCCAGCAGTTTCCTCCGAGGCAATGAGCAGTTCTTC. It is translated as CASSFLRGNEQFF.

J is TRBJ2-1 and V is TRBV13; 10 bases map to TRBD2. Germline V gene data show CDR1 as PRHDT and CDR2 as FYEKMQ (reference sequence). The junction had 6 bases not matched to a gene; V was cut back by 0 bases and J by 7 bases. This CDR3 contains 16 residues. CDR3 amino acids: CASSLGRLAGRNEQFF. CDR3 sequence (DNA): TGTGCCAGCAGCTTAGGCCGACTAGCGGGTAGAAATGAGCAGTTCTTC.

The V call is TRBV6-5, the J call TRBJ2-7, with D possibly matching TRBD2 (5 bases). The V end lost 0 bases, the J end lost 4 bases, and 10 bases lay between the germline ends. The CDR3 is 14 residues long. Germline values: CDR1 MNHEY, CDR2 SVGAGI. The CDR3 nucleotides read TGTGCCAGCAGTTACTCCCGGGGTGGTTACGAGCAGTACTTC. This translates into CASSYSRGGYEQYF.

This rearrangement joins TRBV7-2 to TRBJ2-3; TRBD2 agrees at 7 bases. Germline V gene data show CDR1 as SGHTA and CDR2 as FQGNSA. Germline trimming cut 2 bases from V and 8 bases from J; bases unmatched to any gene: 4. This CDR3 spans 13 amino acids. CDR3 sequence: CASSLWGEGTQYF. CDR3 in DNA: TGTGCCAGCAGCTTATGGGGGGAGGGTACGCAGTATTTT.

The chain uses TRBV2 and TRBJ1-5; no clear D. Germline-derived CDR1 and CDR2 are SNHLY and FYNNEI. There are 18 residues in the CDR3. Trimming shortened V by 6 bases and J by 2 bases, and 23 bases separated the two germline ends. In nucleotides, the CDR3 is TGTGCCAGCAGCTTGTTCGACGACTCCCCTCGGGGCAATCAGCCCCAGCATTTT. Protein product: CASSLFDDSPRGNQPQHF. Supplemented by reference TRBV2 and TRBJ1-5, the full variable domain reads EPEVTQTPSHQVTQMGQEVILRCVPISNHLYFYWYRQILGQKVEFLVSFYNNEISEKSEIFDDQFSVERPDGSNFTLKIRSTKLEDSAMYFCASSLFDDSPRGNQPQHFGDGTRLSIL.

The rearrangement joins TRBV5-6 to TRBJ2-7, with a tentative D call TRBD1 (6 bases). Trimming took 4 bases from V and 6 from J, leaving 11 bases between them. The V gene's germline CDR1 is SGHDT and CDR2 YYEEEE. The CDR3 sequence is 12 residues long. The CDR3 DNA reads as TGTGCCAGCAGCCTGACAGGACGCGAGCAGTACTTC. Residues: CASSLTGREQYF.